The 11 T cell receptor beta chains listed next were all sequenced from one sample in a study of cytomegalovirus exposure and HLA in healthy donors. Clones were read by immunoSEQ multiplex PCR, and TCRdb kept only the in-frame ones, dropping some. This table has about 150,000 clones, 86% appearing once. Input material: PBMCs. Receptors originate from a man aged 18 to 35 in good health and CMV-seropositive.

The chain combines TRBV28 with TRBJ2-7, with 9 nucleotides matching TRBD1. This CDR3 spans 15 amino acids. Germline V gene data show CDR1 as MDHEN and CDR2 as SYDVKM. V was pared by 4 bases and J by 5 bases, with 9 bases of the junction left unmatched. CDR3 sequence: CASSSPGTGPNEQYF. In DNA, the CDR3 is TGTGCCAGCAGTTCCCCCGGGACAGGGCCCAACGAGCAGTACTTC.

The chain has TRBV4-3 and TRBJ2-2; D is uncertain. In germline, CDR1 is LGHNA, CDR2 YSLEER. This CDR3 is 14 amino acids long. V was trimmed by 0 bases and J by 5 bases, leaving 7 bases between them. CDR3 residues: CASSQDRRTGELFF. DNA of the CDR3: TGCGCCAGCAGCCAAGATCGGCGGACCGGGGAGCTGTTTTTT.

This clone was counted only a few times. The V gene is TRBV7-7, the J gene TRBJ2-2; D remains ambiguous. Germline CDR1 is SSHAT and CDR2 is FNYEAQ (reference sequence). The V and J ends lost 2 bases and 1 base respectively, with 5 bases between them. The CDR3 is made up of 14 amino acids. The CDR3 loop is CASSLHLNTGELFF. The CDR3, as DNA: TGTGCCAGCAGCTTACACTTGAACACCGGGGAGCTGTTTTTT.

This clone was counted a single time. The chain recombines TRBV2 with TRBJ1-1; tentative D call: TRBD1 (6 bases). Trimming shortened V by 6 bases and J by 0 bases, and 17 bases separated the two germline ends. There are 16 residues in the CDR3. Germline V CDR1 and CDR2: SNHLY, FYNNEI. The CDR3 DNA follows: TGTGCCAGCAGCGGTATCCTTGGGACATTGAACACTGAAGCTTTCTTT. Amino acid sequence: CASSGILGTLNTEAFF.

The rearrangement joins TRBV4-3 to TRBJ1-1; 8 bases are shared with TRBD1. V shed 1 base, J shed 0 bases, and the junction held 4 bases outside the gene matches. The germline CDR1 and CDR2 sequences are LGHNA and YSLEER. This CDR3 is 16 amino acids long. For the CDR3, the DNA is TGCGCCAGCAGCCAAGGGACAGGGAGGATGAACACTGAAGCTTTCTTT. Translation: CASSQGTGRMNTEAFF.

The chain has TRBV10-2 and TRBJ2-7; D is unclear. V dropped 1 base and J dropped 7 bases, with 17 bases sitting between them. The CDR3 totals 15 residues. Germline V gene data show CDR1 as WSHSY and CDR2 as SAAADI. The CDR3 DNA follows: TGCGCCAGCAGTGAGTTACTTCGACTTCCAAGGGAGCAGTACTTC. As protein: CASSELLRLPREQYF.

The chain recombines TRBV5-1 with TRBJ2-2; 10 bases are shared with TRBD1. CDR1 is SGHRS, CDR2 YFSETQ, per germline. There are 16 residues in the CDR3. The trim removed 4 bases at V and 7 bases at J, leaving 10 bases unmatched. DNA for the CDR3: TGCGCCAGCAGCCGAACGGACAGGGGGTTTGGCGGGGAGCTGTTTTTT. This sequence encodes CASSRTDRGFGGELFF.

This chain joins TRBV6-1 and TRBJ2-6, with D maybe TRBD1 (5 bases). V lost 4 bases to trimming and J lost 3 bases, with 16 bases between them. The germline CDR1 and CDR2 sequences are MNHNS and SASEGT. This CDR3 is 17 amino acids long. As DNA, the CDR3 is TGTGCCAGCAGTGTCCAGGGCCCCCCAGTTGGGGCCAACGTCCTGACTTTC. Its translation: CASSVQGPPVGANVLTF.

This clone has more than one count but fewer than ten. V gene TRBV7-9 combines with J gene TRBJ1-1; no definite D call. Between the trimmed V and J ends, which lost 5 bases and 6 bases, there was a span of 16 bases. Germline assignment: CDR1 SEHNR and CDR2 FQNEAQ (reference sequence). This CDR3 contains 14 residues. CDR3 coding DNA: TGTGCCAGCAGCCCCGTCGGGAGATCCGCTGAAGCTTTCTTT. This codes for CASSPVGRSAEAFF.

This chain joins TRBV4-3 and TRBJ2-3; TRBD2 matches at 10 bases. Trimming removed 1 base from V and 7 bases from J; junction bases left unmatched: 17. CDR1 and CDR2 (germline): LGHNA, YSLEER. The CDR3 length is 19 residues. As DNA, the CDR3 is TGCGCCAGCAGCCAAGGCTCTAGCGGGGGACGCACGAGTGTACATACGCAGTATTTT. Its translation: CASSQGSSGGRTSVHTQYF.

This rearrangement joins TRBV12-5 to TRBJ2-3; D is possibly TRBD1 (6 bases). The germline V and J ends were trimmed by 6 bases and 10 bases, with 11 bases remaining between them. The CDR3 length is 11 residues. Germline CDR1 reads LGHNT; CDR2 reads FRNRAP. This CDR3 is CASGEAGAQYF. The CDR3 coding sequence is TGTGCTAGTGGGGAGGCAGGGGCGCAGTATTTT.